These 6 T cell receptor beta chains came from one sample sequenced in a study of OX40 agonist ivuxolimab in advanced cancers. The data were produced by immunoSEQ multiplex PCR, yet TCRdb's version contains in-frame clones alone and is incomplete. Among roughly 76,000 clones listed, 88% were seen once. The sample in question was CD4+ or CD8+ T cells sorted from blood, obtained in a trial of the OX40 agonist ivuxolimab. These receptors originate from an adult with an advanced solid tumor such as melanoma, head and neck, liver or kidney cancer.

The rearrangement links TRBV11-1 to TRBJ1-1; 11 nucleotides line up with TRBD1. V dropped 8 bases and J dropped 4; count of bases not matched to a gene: 3. CDR1 SGHAT and CDR2 FQDESV come from the germline V gene (reference sequence). This CDR3 contains 13 residues. CDR3 in amino acids: CASGTGGITEAFF. DNA for the CDR3: TGTGCCAGCGGGACAGGGGGTATCACTGAAGCTTTCTTT.

The chain joins TRBV6-6 to TRBJ2-3, with 8 positions matching TRBD2. V lost 5 bases, J lost 6 bases, and 7 bases stayed unmatched. Looked up from germline, CDR1 is MNHNY and CDR2 is SVGAGI (reference sequence). The CDR3 length is 14 residues. The CDR3 DNA reads as TGTGCCAGCAGTCTCGGGACTAGGGTCGATACGCAGTATTTT. It translates to CASSLGTRVDTQYF.

This clone was recorded once. The V call is TRBV9, the J call TRBJ2-1; a weak D match, TRBD2 (5 bases). CDR1 and CDR2 from the germline V gene are SGDLS and YYNGEE. The germline V and J ends were trimmed by 4 bases and 9 bases, with 14 bases remaining between them. The CDR3 sequence is 13 residues long. CDR3 nucleotides: TGTGCCAGCAGCCCCGGGGTAACGACTGAGCAGTTCTTC. Translated, it gives CASSPGVTTEQFF.

This clone appeared a few times. This chain links TRBV27 with TRBJ2-3; no reliable D call. V was trimmed by 2 bases and J by 4 bases, leaving 4 bases between them. Germline-derived CDR1 and CDR2 are MNHEY and SMNVEV (reference sequence). The CDR3 totals 12 residues. The CDR3 loop reads CASSLTSDTQYF. The DNA of the CDR3 is TGTGCCAGCAGTTTAACGTCAGATACGCAGTATTTT.

This clone was seen a single time. The chain has TRBV7-9 and TRBJ2-3; a weak D match, TRBD1 (5 bases). The CDR3 extends over 14 amino acids. Germline CDR1 SEHNR, CDR2 FQNEAQ (reference sequence). V dropped 5 bases and J dropped 3 bases, with 12 bases sitting between them. The CDR3 protein is CASSLTEVTDTQYF. The CDR3 coding sequence is TGTGCCAGCAGCCTGACAGAAGTAACAGATACGCAGTATTTT.

The rearrangement uses TRBV5-5 and TRBJ2-3; 9 bases match TRBD2. The V gene end was trimmed by 3 bases and the J gene end by 4 bases; junction bases not matched to a gene: 3. The CDR3 has 14 residues. Germline V gives CDR1 SGHKS, CDR2 YYEKEE (reference sequence). CDR3 bases: TGTGCCAGCAGCTCACGGACTAGCGCAGATACGCAGTATTTT. Protein product: CASSSRTSADTQYF.